This T cell receptor (beta chain) was obtained from a study of shared clonotypes between healthy human individuals. Notes on the study in general: The study's rarefaction showed incomplete sorted-subset sequencing despite large depth.

The CDR3 loop spans 14 amino acids. V dropped 9 bases and J dropped 2 bases, with 15 bases sitting between them. CDR1 SGHAT and CDR2 FQNNGV come from the germline V gene. Using immunoSEQ multiplex PCR, the repertoire was profiled, and TCRdb retains in-frame clones only, with some absent. The table shows 730,000 or so clones, with approximately 79% occurring only once. A note on this clone: The antigen is unknown.

Donors, healthy HIV-negative adults, lacked recent acute infections or vaccinations. This clonotype was obtained from a woman in her 30s in good health. This chain links TRBV11-2 with TRBJ2-3, with D perhaps TRBD2 (6 bases). Input material: memory CD4+ T cells sorted from blood. This sample's subset: CD45RA-negative fraction. The CDR3 reads CASIRGIHTDTQYF. CDR3 DNA sequence: TGTGCCAGTATCCGCGGGATACACACAGATACGCAGTATTTT. The full variable domain, its missing parts supplied by reference TRBV11-2 and TRBJ2-3, is EAGVAQSPRYKIIEKRQSVAFWCNPISGHATLYWYQQILGQGPKLLIQFQNNGVVDDSQLPKDRFSAERLKGVDSTLKIQPAKLEDSAVYLCASIRGIHTDTQYFGPGTRLTVL.